These 23 T cell receptor beta chains originate from one sample sequenced in a study of cytomegalovirus exposure and HLA in healthy donors. The repertoire was sequenced with immunoSEQ multiplex PCR; TCRdb's copy has only in-frame clones and lacks some. The sample includes 150,000 to 180,000 clones, around nine tenths of them seen just once. Input material: PBMCs. Source of these receptors: a man younger than 35 in good health and CMV-seropositive.

The chain carries TRBV9 and TRBJ1-2; the D gene is possibly TRBD1 (5 bases). The V end was cut by 3 bases, the J end by 8 bases, with 17 bases between. CDR3 length: 14 amino acids. Germline CDR1 is SGDLS and CDR2 is YYNGEE. The CDR3 DNA sequence: TGTGCCAGCAGCGGAGACAGACAACTGGGGGGCTACACCTTC. Translating it yields CASSGDRQLGGYTF.

This rearrangement joins TRBV19 to TRBJ1-1, with a tentative D call TRBD1 (6 bases). CDR1 is LNHDA, CDR2 SQIVND, per germline (reference sequence). The CDR3 consists of 15 residues. The V end lost 5 bases, the J end lost 2 bases, and 15 bases lay between the germline ends. The CDR3 nucleotides are TGTGCCAGTAGTGTATCGGGGGGGCTAAACACTGAAGCTTTCTTT. Protein: CASSVSGGLNTEAFF.

The gene calls are TRBV2 and TRBJ1-2, with D possibly matching TRBD1 (6 bases). The germline gives CDR1 SNHLY, CDR2 FYNNEI. The CDR3 covers 12 residues. Trimming took 6 bases from V and 4 from J, leaving 9 bases between them. The CDR3 spells CASSRQAYGYTF. The CDR3 region has the DNA TGTGCCAGCAGCCGACAGGCCTATGGCTACACCTTC. Filled out from reference TRBV2 and TRBJ1-2, the complete variable domain reads EPEVTQTPSHQVTQMGQEVILRCVPISNHLYFYWYRQILGQKVEFLVSFYNNEISEKSEIFDDQFSVERPDGSNFTLKIRSTKLEDSAMYFCASSRQAYGYTFGSGTRLTVV.

This clone turned up a few times. This chain joins TRBV9 and TRBJ1-3; D is ambiguous. CDR3 length: 16 residues. Per the germline V gene, CDR1 is SGDLS and CDR2 is YYNGEE. The germline V and J ends were trimmed by 0 bases and 0 bases, with 10 bases remaining between them. In DNA form, the CDR3 reads TGTGCCAGCAGCGTAGGAGGGCAGAGCTCTGGAAACACCATATATTTT. Translating gives CASSVGGQSSGNTIYF.

The sample holds one count of this clone. This chain links TRBV10-2 with TRBJ2-7, with TRBD2 as a possible D gene (6 bases). The V and J ends lost 2 bases and 3 bases respectively, with 14 bases between them. The CDR3 extends over 15 amino acids. In germline, CDR1 is WSHSY, CDR2 SAAADI. CDR3 DNA sequence: TGCGCCAGCAGTGAGAGCGGGTCGGGGTTCTACGAGCAGTACTTC. It encodes CASSESGSGFYEQYF.

The sample holds a few counts of this clone. The chain employs TRBV7-2 and TRBJ2-1, with 7 positions matching TRBD2. Germline V gene lookup returns CDR1 SGHTA and CDR2 FQGNSA. The length of the CDR3 is 11 residues. With V trimmed by 3 bases and J by 11 bases, 1 base remained unmatched. The CDR3 reads CASSFSGQQFF. The CDR3 DNA reads as TGTGCCAGCAGCTTTAGCGGGCAGCAGTTCTTC.

The chain joins TRBV7-6 to TRBJ1-1; D unclear. Germline V lookup: CDR1 SGHVS, CDR2 FNYEAQ. The CDR3 covers 15 residues. V lost 5 bases and J lost 5, with 18 bases in between. The CDR3 sequence is CASSPLGVGGTEAFF. CDR3 bases: TGTGCCAGCAGCCCGCTCGGGGTAGGCGGGACTGAAGCTTTCTTT.

The chain uses TRBV7-3 and TRBJ2-3; weak D call: TRBD2 (6 bases). CDR3 length: 15 amino acids. The germline V gene encodes CDR1 SGHTA and CDR2 FQGTGA. The V and J ends lost 2 bases and 3 bases respectively, with 12 bases between them. Here the CDR3 DNA reads TGTGCCAGCAGCTTAGGAGGGGCTGAGACAGATACGCAGTATTTT. Its protein is CASSLGGAETDTQYF.

This clone was counted a single time. This chain uses TRBV7-9 with TRBJ2-5, with D maybe TRBD1 (5 bases). Per germline, CDR1 SEHNR and CDR2 FQNEAQ (reference sequence). Trimming stripped 0 bases from V and 2 bases from J, with 10 bases between. This CDR3 contains 15 residues. The CDR3 DNA sequence: TGTGCCAGCAGCTTAGCAGCAGGGCTTCAAGAGACCCAGTACTTC. Its protein is CASSLAAGLQETQYF.

This chain uses TRBV5-6 with TRBJ2-7, with 8 bases fitting TRBD1. CDR1 is SGHDT, CDR2 YYEEEE, per germline. With 3 bases clipped from V and 2 bases from J, the junction kept 7 bases outside the gene matches. The CDR3 consists of 15 residues. This CDR3 reads CASSSYRGITYEQYF. For the CDR3, the DNA is TGTGCCAGCAGCTCATACAGGGGGATTACCTACGAGCAGTACTTC.

The J gene is TRBJ2-3, the V gene TRBV5-1; 13 positions agree with TRBD2. V dropped 0 bases and J dropped 3; count of bases not matched to a gene: 4. CDR3 length: 17 residues. CDR1 is SGHRS, CDR2 YFSETQ, per germline. CDR3 loop: CASSLGPGLAGTDTQYF. The CDR3 nucleotides read TGCGCCAGCAGCTTGGGGCCGGGACTAGCGGGGACAGATACGCAGTATTTT.

In regard to this clone: Other DNA variants within this sample encode the same CDR3. The chain recombines TRBV5-1 with TRBJ2-7, with 9 nucleotides matching TRBD1. V shed 3 bases, J shed 4 bases, and the junction held 2 bases outside the gene matches. Germline values: CDR1 SGHRS, CDR2 YFSETQ. The CDR3 covers 13 residues. CDR3 amino acids: CASSSGQGYEQYF. The DNA of the CDR3 is TGCGCCAGCAGCTCCGGACAGGGGTACGAGCAGTACTTC.

This chain joins TRBV7-2 and TRBJ1-2; 9 bases agree with TRBD1. Losses at the gene ends were 5 bases for V and 4 bases for J; bases not matched to a gene: 8. Looked up from germline, CDR1 is SGHTA and CDR2 is FQGNSA. The CDR3 spans 15 residues. CDR3 nucleotides: TGTGCCAGCAGCGCCCAACAGGGGGCAGGCTATGGCTACACCTTC. Translated: CASSAQQGAGYGYTF.

The chain links TRBV9 to TRBJ2-1; D is unresolved. The CDR3 runs 17 residues. Germline CDR1 reads SGDLS; CDR2 reads YYNGEE. V shed 4 bases and J shed 7 bases, with 24 bases lying between them. CDR3 bases: TGTGCCAGCAGCCCACCCGTGGAGTGGCTGCTCGGAAATGAGCAGTTCTTC. Translating it yields CASSPPVEWLLGNEQFF.

The CDR3 sequence is CASSPLAGRQETQYF. The DNA of the CDR3 is TGTGCCAGCAGTCCACTAGCGGGGAGACAAGAGACCCAGTACTTC. The chain has TRBV7-9 and TRBJ2-5, with TRBD2 matching over 10 bases. Per germline, CDR1 SEHNR and CDR2 FQNEAQ (reference sequence). The CDR3 contains 15 residues. V gave up 6 bases and J gave up 2 bases; unmatched junction bases: 6.

The V call is TRBV9, the J call TRBJ2-7; 9 bases align to TRBD2. CDR1 SGDLS and CDR2 YYNGEE come from the germline V gene. V shed 4 bases, J shed 4 bases, and the junction held 6 bases outside the gene matches. The CDR3 is made up of 14 amino acids. CDR3 in amino acids: CASSPPTSGYEQYF. CDR3 bases: TGTGCCAGCAGCCCCCCGACTAGCGGATACGAGCAGTACTTC.

The chain is built from TRBV4-3 and TRBJ2-5; possible D gene TRBD1, 6 bases. The CDR3 consists of 16 residues. From germline, CDR1 is LGHNA and CDR2 YSLEER. Trimming removed 0 bases from V and 5 bases from J, with 16 bases in between. CDR3 sequence (DNA): TGCGCCAGCAGCCAAGATCGGAGATACAGGGAGGAGACCCAGTACTTC. Its translation is CASSQDRRYREETQYF.

The chain couples TRBV11-3 to TRBJ2-7; 12 bases fit TRBD1. Trimming cost V 1 base and J 7 bases; bases outside gene matches: 8. The CDR3 spans 16 residues. Germline assignment: CDR1 SGHNT and CDR2 YENEEA. The CDR3 sequence is CASSLGSGQGAREQYF. The CDR3 DNA reads as TGTGCCAGCAGCTTAGGTTCGGGACAGGGGGCGCGGGAGCAGTACTTC.

V is TRBV27 and J is TRBJ1-5; 7 bases agree with TRBD1. V was clipped by 3 bases and J by 3 bases; unmatched bases: 8. Germline V lookup: CDR1 MNHEY, CDR2 SMNVEV (reference sequence). This CDR3 has 16 amino acids. CDR3 in DNA: TGTGCCAGCAGTTTTCTCTCGGGACAGACCAATCAGCCCCAGCATTTT. Its protein product is CASSFLSGQTNQPQHF.

This clone has a single count. V and J are TRBV10-3 and TRBJ2-2; possible D gene TRBD2, 6 bases. The CDR3 has 13 amino acids. The germline V gene encodes CDR1 ENHRY and CDR2 SYGVKD. Trimming stripped 8 bases from V and 7 bases from J, with 14 bases between. The CDR3 is CAISPEGSGELFF. CDR3 bases: TGTGCCATCTCACCGGAGGGTAGCGGGGAGCTGTTTTTT.

J is TRBJ2-5 and V is TRBV5-1; D is perhaps TRBD2 (5 bases). Trimming removed 4 bases at V and 1 base at J, with 11 bases between. CDR3 size: 14 residues. CDR1 and CDR2 (germline): SGHRS, YFSETQ. CDR3 residues: CASSPRGSQETQYF. CDR3 bases: TGCGCCAGCAGCCCCCGGGGTTCCCAAGAGACCCAGTACTTC.

The chain employs TRBV7-8 and TRBJ2-1, with 11 nucleotides matching TRBD2. The CDR3 contains 15 residues. Germline V gene lookup returns CDR1 SGHVS and CDR2 FQNEAQ. V lost 5 bases, J lost 5 bases, and 5 bases stayed unmatched. The CDR3 region is CASSEPGLADNEQFF. The CDR3 DNA is TGTGCCAGCAGCGAACCGGGACTAGCGGACAATGAGCAGTTCTTC.

The J gene is TRBJ1-1, the V gene TRBV7-9, with a possible D match to TRBD1 (5 bases). With 2 bases removed from V and 6 bases from J, the gap between germline ends came to 13 bases. Per germline, CDR1 SEHNR and CDR2 FQNEAQ (reference sequence). The CDR3 is made up of 14 amino acids. The CDR3 sequence: CASSLLGTAAEAFF. CDR3 DNA sequence: TGTGCCAGCAGCTTATTAGGGACTGCGGCTGAAGCTTTCTTT.